These T cell receptor beta chains were read from a single sample in a study of shared clonotypes between healthy human individuals. The repertoire was sequenced with immunoSEQ multiplex PCR; TCRdb's copy has only in-frame clones and lacks some. Of some 2,000,000 clones listed, roughly 95% are singletons. Sequenced material: naive CD8+ T cells sorted from blood. These receptor sequences come from a young man in good health. CDR3s include the opening cysteine and the closing phenylalanine or tryptophan. A D gene is named only where the DNA matches it firmly. Expanded clones get a size class; other rows say once, few or many, or leave the size out.

V gene	clone size	J gene	D gene	CDR3 DNA	CDR3 protein
TRBV6-1	.	TRBJ2-7	.	TGTGCCAGCAGTGAATGGGGGGCTTCCTACGAGCAGTACTTC	CASSEWGASYEQYF
TRBV5-6	.	TRBJ2-6	.	TGTGCCAGCAGCTTCCGACAGGATACTTCAACTGGGGCCAACGTCCTGACTTTC	CASSFRQDTSTGANVLTF
TRBV7-9	.	TRBJ2-7	.	TGTGCCAGCAGCCATGGGGAGATAACCTACGAGCAGTACTTC	CASSHGEITYEQYF
TRBV5-6	.	TRBJ2-7	.	TGTGCCAGCAGCCTCTCCCCCGGGTCTTACGAGCAGTACTTC	CASSLSPGSYEQYF
TRBV13	.	TRBJ2-7	.	TGTGCCAGCAGCTTAGTAGGGAACGAGCAGTACTTC	CASSLVGNEQYF
TRBV30	.	TRBJ2-1	.	TGTGCCTGGAGCCCAGGGATTTCGTACAATGAGCAGTTCTTC	CAWSPGISYNEQFF
TRBV7-9	.	TRBJ2-5	.	TGTGCCAGCAGCTTTCCGGGAGAAGAGACCCAGTACTTC	CASSFPGEETQYF
TRBV5-4	.	TRBJ1-6	.	TGTGCCAGCAGCCCGGGCCAGGGTAATTCACCCCTCCACTTT	CASSPGQGNSPLHF
TRBV7-9	once	TRBJ2-7	.	TGTGCCAGCAGCCTGGGGCTGCACGAGCAGTACTTC	CASSLGLHEQYF
TRBV4-1	.	TRBJ1-3	.	TGCGCCAGCAGCCAAGTTTGGGGGGGCGGAAACACCATATATTTT	CASSQVWGGGNTIYF
TRBV13	once	TRBJ2-7	TRBD2	TGTGCCAGCAGCGCCCGGACTAGCGGGAGGTACGAGCAGTACTTC	CASSARTSGRYEQYF
TRBV27	.	TRBJ2-3	.	TGTGCCAGCAGTTTAAGGTCTAGCAGTTATGTAGATACGCAGTATTTT	CASSLRSSSYVDTQYF
TRBV7-9	.	TRBJ2-7	TRBD2	TGTGCCAGCAGCTTAGGCCCAGCGGGAGGGATCTACGAGCAGTACTTC	CASSLGPAGGIYEQYF
TRBV5-4	.	TRBJ1-1	.	TGTGCCAGCAGCTTGTACGGCACTGAAGCTTTCTTT	CASSLYGTEAFF
TRBV7-2	.	TRBJ2-1	TRBD2	TGTGCCAGCAGCCCGGTGGGAGGGTCGTACAATGAGCAGTTCTTC	CASSPVGGSYNEQFF
TRBV7-6	.	TRBJ2-3	.	TGTGCCAGCAGCCCCCGTTTAGCGATTACAGATACGCAGTATTTT	CASSPRLAITDTQYF
TRBV11-2	once	TRBJ2-7	.	TGTGCCAGCAGCTGGGAGAACAGAGCCTACGAGCAGTACTTC	CASSWENRAYEQYF
TRBV30	once	TRBJ2-1	TRBD2	TGTGCCTGCGAAGGCTTTAGCGGGTCCTACAATGAGCAGTTCTTC	CACEGFSGSYNEQFF
TRBV7-9	once	TRBJ1-4	.	TGTGCCAGCAACTCGCGGGTCGGGGATAATGAAAAACTGTTTTTT	CASNSRVGDNEKLFF
TRBV13	.	TRBJ2-7	.	TGTGCCAGCAGCTTAGGCCTAAGTTACGAGCAGTACTTC	CASSLGLSYEQYF
TRBV15	.	TRBJ1-4	TRBD1	TGTGCCACCAGCAGAGTAGGGGGCGCTAATGAAAAACTGTTTTTT	CATSRVGGANEKLFF
TRBV6-1	.	TRBJ2-2	.	TGTGCCAGCAGTGAAGCGGTTGGGCCAGGGCCTACCGGGGAGCTGTTTTTT	CASSEAVGPGPTGELFF
TRBV6-5	.	TRBJ2-5	.	TGTGCCAGCAGTTACTCGATCCCCGGCGGGGAGACCCAGTACTTC	CASSYSIPGGETQYF
TRBV27	.	TRBJ2-5	.	TGTGCCAGCAGTATCCTAGGGGGCCAAGAGACCCAGTACTTC	CASSILGGQETQYF
TRBV5-1	.	TRBJ2-7	TRBD1	TGCGCCAGCAGCTCAACAGGGGCCTACGAGCAGTACTTC	CASSSTGAYEQYF
TRBV5-6	.	TRBJ2-7	TRBD2	TGTGCCAGCAGCTTGGCGGGGCGGGAGTCCTACGAGCAGTACTTC	CASSLAGRESYEQYF
TRBV7-2	.	TRBJ2-5	TRBD1	TGTGCCAGCAGCCCCGGACAGGACCTCCAAGAGACCCAGTACTTC	CASSPGQDLQETQYF
TRBV6-6	.	TRBJ2-7	.	TGTGCCAGCAGTTACTCGTCGCCATCCTACGAGCAGTACTTC	CASSYSSPSYEQYF
TRBV6-6	.	TRBJ1-1	.	TGTGCCAGCAGTTCCACAGTGAACACTGAAGCTTTCTTT	CASSSTVNTEAFF
TRBV5-1	.	TRBJ2-1	.	TGCGCCAGCAGCGCCTTAGCGACTCTCGGTATGAATGAGCAGTTCTTC	CASSALATLGMNEQFF
TRBV30	.	TRBJ2-3	.	TGTGCTCTGGCCGACCGGGCAGATACGCAGTATTTT	CALADRADTQYF
TRBV2	.	TRBJ1-2	.	TGTGCCAGCAGTGATAGTACAGGGACTAACTATGGCTACACCTTC	CASSDSTGTNYGYTF
TRBV30	.	TRBJ1-2	.	TGTGCCTGGAGTGCGGGTCTGGGCTACACCTTC	CAWSAGLGYTF
TRBV6-5	.	TRBJ2-7	.	TGTGCCAGCACCCATGGGCAAGAGCAGTACTTC	CASTHGQEQYF
TRBV18	.	TRBJ2-3	TRBD1	TGTGCCAGCTCACCGTGGGACAGGGCAGATACGCAGTATTTT	CASSPWDRADTQYF
TRBV27	.	TRBJ2-1	.	TGTGCCAGCAGTTCTGGAGCGATAACTCCCAATGAGCAGTTCTTC	CASSSGAITPNEQFF
TRBV4-3	.	TRBJ1-2	.	TGCGCCAGCAGCCAAGATACCAGGGCCCAACCTTATGGCTACACCTTC	CASSQDTRAQPYGYTF
TRBV11-1	.	TRBJ2-7	.	TGTGCCAGCAGCCCGGGCATCTCCTACGAGCAGTACTTC	CASSPGISYEQYF
TRBV4-1	.	TRBJ2-7	TRBD2	TGCGCCAGCAGCCCGACACTAGCGGGAGACTACGAGCAGTACTTC	CASSPTLAGDYEQYF
TRBV6-5	.	TRBJ1-2	.	TGTGCCAGCAGTTACTCGGCAGCCTCCGGCTACACCTTC	CASSYSAASGYTF
TRBV6-5	.	TRBJ2-7	.	TGTGCCAGCAGTTACTCGCGGTCGGCCTACGAGCAGTACTTC	CASSYSRSAYEQYF
TRBV10-1	.	TRBJ2-7	.	TGCGCCAGCAGTGGGACACAAGCCTACGAGCAGTACTTC	CASSGTQAYEQYF
TRBV6-5	.	TRBJ2-7	.	TGTGCCAGCAGTTACGACCCGGCATACGAGCAGTACTTC	CASSYDPAYEQYF
TRBV27	.	TRBJ2-1	TRBD2	TGTGCCAGCAGTTCCCTAGCGGGGGGGCTGAATGAGCAGTTCTTC	CASSSLAGGLNEQFF
TRBV9	.	TRBJ2-1	TRBD1	TGTGCCAGCAGCCTGCAGGGGGCGGCCTACAATGAGCAGTTCTTC	CASSLQGAAYNEQFF
TRBV10-1	.	TRBJ2-3	TRBD1	TGCGCCAGCAATGACAGGGACCCCACAGATACGCAGTATTTT	CASNDRDPTDTQYF
TRBV7-2	.	TRBJ1-3	.	TGTGCCAGCAGCTTAGGAGGTTTCTCTGGAAACACCATATATTTT	CASSLGGFSGNTIYF
TRBV10-3	.	TRBJ1-1	.	TGTGCCATTGGTGGGAAGGGAGGCGCTGAAGCTTTCTTT	CAIGGKGGAEAFF
TRBV19	few	TRBJ1-2	.	TGTGCCAGTAGTAGCTTGTCGAGGGGCCCCTATGGCTACACCTTC	CASSSLSRGPYGYTF
TRBV6-1	.	TRBJ1-5	TRBD1	TGTGCCAGCAGTTGGCGACAGGGGGATTATCAGCCCCAGCATTTT	CASSWRQGDYQPQHF
TRBV5-5	.	TRBJ1-1	.	TGTGCCAGCAGCCTAACAGGCCCCCAGAAGCTGAACACTGAAGCTTTCTTT	CASSLTGPQKLNTEAFF
TRBV27	.	TRBJ2-7	TRBD1	TGTGCCAGCAGCCGAAACCCTGATCCGGGACAGGGATCTTTCTTC	CASSRNPDPGQGSFF
TRBV7-2	.	TRBJ1-6	.	TGTGCCAGCAGCTTAGAATTGCAGGGTTATAATTCACCCCTCCACTTT	CASSLELQGYNSPLHF
TRBV28	few	TRBJ1-2	.	TGTGCCAGCAGTTCGAACCCCAGGATGGGAGGCTACACCTTC	CASSSNPRMGGYTF
TRBV23-1	.	TRBJ1-6	.	TGCGCCAGCAGTCAACAGGCTTATAATTCACCCCTCCACTTT	CASSQQAYNSPLHF